This T cell receptor beta chain was sequenced during a study of shared clonotypes between healthy human individuals. Profiled with immunoSEQ multiplex PCR; TCRdb holds only in-frame clones, not every one. Of more than 2 million clones in the sample, around 95% were seen once. Germline trimming cut 6 bases from V and 6 bases from J; bases unmatched to any gene: 11. Germline V gene lookup returns CDR1 SNHLY and CDR2 FYNNEI. The CDR3 has 15 residues. Sequences were obtained from naive CD4+ T cells sorted from blood. Subset defined: CD45RA+ positively selected. The chain carries TRBV2 and TRBJ2-7, with TRBD1 matching 10 bases. The clonotype was recovered from a young man in good health. The CDR3 DNA sequence: TGTGCCAGCAGAACTACGGGACAGGGGTATCGCGAGCAGTACTTC. Encoded protein: CASRTTGQGYREQYF.